This TCR beta chain was captured in a study of HIV-infected children after antiretroviral therapy interruption. A 3' RACE protocol on RNA, with unique molecular identifiers, produced the TCR library. TCRdb used MiXCR to reprocess the 3' RACE reads, holding one entry per CDR3 protein. The sample carries about 89,000 distinct CDR3 sequences, approximately 6.9% recorded once. Trimming removed 6 bases from V and 2 bases from J, with 4 bases in between. The CDR3 extends over 11 amino acids. The germline V gene encodes CDR1 MNHNS and CDR2 SASEGT. This clonotype was picked up many times. As for treatment: PENTA 11 planned treatment interruption arm or continuous ART arm.

The source is a pool of human donors with HIV. The material was CD45RA+ CD4+ T cells from PBMCs, pooled from several time points, obtained from a donor given antiretroviral therapy, either interrupted or continuous. This sample's subset: naive CD4+ CD45RA+ CD45RO- T cells. This chain joins TRBV6-1 and TRBJ2-5; no definite D call. CDR3 sequence: CASRAQETQYF. In nucleotides, the CDR3 is TGTGCCAGCAGGGCACAAGAGACCCAGTACTTC.